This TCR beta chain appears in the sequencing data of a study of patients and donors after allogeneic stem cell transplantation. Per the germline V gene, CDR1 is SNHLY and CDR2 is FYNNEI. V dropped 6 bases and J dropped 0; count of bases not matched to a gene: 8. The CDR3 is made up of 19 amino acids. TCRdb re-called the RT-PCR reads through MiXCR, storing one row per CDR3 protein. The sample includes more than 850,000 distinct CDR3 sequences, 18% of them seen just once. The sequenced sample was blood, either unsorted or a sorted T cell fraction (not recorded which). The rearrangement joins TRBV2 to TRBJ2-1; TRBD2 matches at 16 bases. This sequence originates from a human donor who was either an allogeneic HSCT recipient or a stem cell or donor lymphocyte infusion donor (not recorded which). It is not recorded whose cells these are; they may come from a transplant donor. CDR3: CASRSGGLAGGSSYNEQFF. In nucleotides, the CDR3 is TGTGCCAGCAGGTCAGGGGGACTAGCGGGAGGGAGCTCCTACAATGAGCAGTTCTTC.